This TCR beta chain derives from a study of neurological immune-mediated disorders. Germline values: CDR1 MNHEY, CDR2 SVGEGT. This CDR3 comprises 18 residues. Trimming left V 6 bases short and J 1 base short, with 22 bases between. Among the participants, healthy controls were blood bank volunteers in Maryland, USA. Libraries from sorted cells used roughly 1 million T cells (CD4+ or CD8+). Points from the study as a whole: Expanded clones shared no identical CDR3 amino acid sequences across subjects, which suggested private TCR-beta repertoires in all groups.

This clonotype was counted ten times or more. As yet, its antigen is unknown. The cDNA was synthesized by means of template-switch 5'RACE, which was carried out with 10-nucleotide random UMIs. MiXCR, run by TCRdb on the 5' RACE reads, gives a single entry per CDR3 protein. The sample contains about 38,000 distinct CDR3 sequences, more than 4.5% of which appear only once. The TCR comes from a man aged 18 to 29 in good health. Sample: CD4+ T cells from blood. This chain joins TRBV6-2 or TRBV6-3 and TRBJ1-5; a possible D gene is TRBD1 (6 bases). The DNA of the CDR3 is TGTGCCAGCAGCCCGAGGGGGAGAAGTGGGCAAAGCAATCAGCCCCAGCATTTT. Its protein product is CASSPRGRSGQSNQPQHF.